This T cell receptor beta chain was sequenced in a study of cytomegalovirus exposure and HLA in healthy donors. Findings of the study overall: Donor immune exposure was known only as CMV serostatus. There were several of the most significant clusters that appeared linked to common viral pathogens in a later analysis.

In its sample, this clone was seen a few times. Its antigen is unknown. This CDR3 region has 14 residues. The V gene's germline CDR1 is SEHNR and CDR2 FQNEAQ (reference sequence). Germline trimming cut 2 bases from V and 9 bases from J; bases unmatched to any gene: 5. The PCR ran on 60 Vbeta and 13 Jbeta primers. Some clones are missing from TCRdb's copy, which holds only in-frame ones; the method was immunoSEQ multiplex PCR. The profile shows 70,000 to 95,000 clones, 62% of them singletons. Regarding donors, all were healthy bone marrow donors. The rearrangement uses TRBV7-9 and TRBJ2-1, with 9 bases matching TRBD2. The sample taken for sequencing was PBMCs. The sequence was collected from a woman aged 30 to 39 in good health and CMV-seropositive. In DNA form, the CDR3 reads TGTGCCAGCAGCTTAATTGCGGGGGGGGCTGAGCAGTTCTTC. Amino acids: CASSLIAGGAEQFF.